This note documents a single T cell receptor (beta chain) sequence. This clone turned up a few times. The target of this receptor is not known. One base away there is no much larger clone; base qualities are not given. The sample is drawn from a study of radiation and T cells in renal cell carcinoma (TCRdb year 2020). Some background on the complete study: In total, approximately 54 samples, comprising 26 tumors and about 27 peripheral blood samples, were subjected to TCR beta sequencing. Across all 55 or so samples, several million unique CDR3 nucleotide sequences, encoding about 3,000,000 unique CDR3 amino acid sequences, were identified.

Taken with the paper, the label for time point translates to: tumor resected at nephrectomy. What the treatment or condition label conveys for this sample: 15 Gy SBRT to primary tumor, nephrectomy 4 weeks later. The samples were drawn from a clinical trial, where primary renal cell carcinomas were treated with 15 Gy of stereotactic body radiation therapy and then removed by nephrectomy 4 weeks afterward. Every patient had renal cell carcinoma of clear cell pathology. Tumors were dissociated mechanically, digested with collagenase/hyaluronidase at 37 degrees C, processed in gentleMACS C tubes, and stored in liquid nitrogen. The QIAamp DNA Blood Mini Kit (Qiagen) was used to prepare genomic DNA for TCR sequencing. Samples were included in the analyses only if all quality control checks were passed. Following the manufacturer's recommendations, the immunoSEQ kit was used to generate TCR beta libraries from genomic DNA. To prepare the libraries, a first multiplex PCR with proprietary primers was run, followed by a second PCR that added unique barcodes, and a bead cleanup was done after each round. Each sample batch included a kit-provided positive control reaction and a negative control reaction. The final libraries underwent checking on an Agilent 4200 TapeStation D1000 ScreenTape, volumetric pooling, and quantification by qPCR. Sequencing was performed on an Illumina NextSeq500 with a MidOutput 150-cycle cartridge, and 156 Read1 and 15 Index1 cycles were run with kit custom primers. The pooled library was loaded at approximately 0.92 pM with around 20% PhiX control spiked in. Concerning the study's data processing: Vendor-processed data were analyzed in R, and a clonotype was defined as all T cells sharing the same CDR3 nucleotide sequence. In the clone abundance analyses, frequencies were normalized to the 10,000 most abundant clones in each sample. Before analysis, public T cell clones were removed, and these numbered fewer than five per sample on average. Dominant motif analysis used ImmunoMap with the PAM10 matrix, gap penalty 30 and homology threshold 0.3; motifs with cumulative frequency at least 0.01 counted as dominant. A difference in abundance of at least 32-fold between compartments was used to define tumor-enriched and baseline blood-enriched clonotypes. Tumor-blood repertoire similarity was measured with the Baroni-Urbani and Buser coefficient, and groups were compared using two-tailed Wilcoxon tests in R. In TCRdb, the immuneACCESS table is reduced to in-frame sequences with V and J assigned. These tables do not hold every clone; where another copy was compared, an unresolved V gene accounts for under half, and the others remain unexplained. The V and J calls and clone size come from that table; D and trimming were worked out from the DNA. Within this sample are about 24,000 clones, with about half of them counted one time only. The top ten hold roughly 16% of the sample.

The paper as a whole reports these results and caveats: Because pretreatment tumor biopsies were not available, the baseline intratumoral presence of clonotypes could not be determined. With a single-armed trial design, the study had no way to address how radiation dose or scheduling affects the TCR repertoire. Compared with control tumors, irradiated tumors had a greater number of dominant CDR3 motifs, and those motifs took up a bigger portion of the repertoire. Irradiated tumors showed higher TCR clonality than controls, with the top 100 clonotypes averaging around 50% of the repertoire versus around 45% in nephrectomy-only tumors. Because only small tumor regions of roughly 1 g were available, intratumoral heterogeneity was not captured. In blood, the top tumor clonotypes increased between baseline and 2 weeks post-radiation and then shrank by 4 weeks, which suggests that tumor-resident clones expanded only transiently.

From the cysteine through the phenylalanine, the CDR3 covers 15 amino acids. Only CDR3 DNA remains: 45 bases, in frame from the first base. V drops 5 bases and J drops 1 base, leaving 13 bases in between. In the germline V gene, CDR1 corresponds to SGHVS and CDR2 to FQNEAQ. The source is a woman aged 45-60 years with renal cell carcinoma. The specimen comprised tumor tissue, sampled from a patient whose treatment included radiotherapy and nephrectomy. Recombination joined TRBV7-8 with TRBJ2-3; the best D guess is TRBD2, with 6 bases matching. The DNA sequence follows: TGTGCCAGCAGCCTCGGGTCTAGCGGCACAGATACGCAGTATTTT. Its protein reads: CASSLGSSGTDTQYF.